The sequence of this T cell receptor (beta chain) was determined in a study of PD-1 blockade in classical Hodgkin lymphoma. The sample's time point: cycle 4 day 1 (C4D1), after 5 to 7 weeks of nivolumab. Relapses following autologous stem cell transplantation were seen in all patients, with brentuximab vedotin exposure varying. Sequencing was performed with immunoSEQ multiplex PCR; in TCRdb, only in-frame clones are kept and a portion is missing. The sample holds 43,000 or so clones, roughly 78% seen once. Only a few counts were recorded for this clone. The CDR3 consists of 14 residues. The V gene end was trimmed by 3 bases and the J gene end by 4 bases; junction bases not matched to a gene: 3. Germline lookup yields CDR1 LNHNV and CDR2 YYDKDF (reference sequence).

This chain connects TRBV15 to TRBJ1-5; TRBD1 aligns across 7 bases. The sequence was obtained from a human donor with classical Hodgkin lymphoma. Sequenced here: peripheral blood mononuclear cells (PBMCs), sampled before the fourth cycle of nivolumab. CDR3 bases: TGTGCCACCAGCAGGGGGACAGCGAATCAGCCCCAGCATTTT. Protein product: CATSRGTANQPQHF.